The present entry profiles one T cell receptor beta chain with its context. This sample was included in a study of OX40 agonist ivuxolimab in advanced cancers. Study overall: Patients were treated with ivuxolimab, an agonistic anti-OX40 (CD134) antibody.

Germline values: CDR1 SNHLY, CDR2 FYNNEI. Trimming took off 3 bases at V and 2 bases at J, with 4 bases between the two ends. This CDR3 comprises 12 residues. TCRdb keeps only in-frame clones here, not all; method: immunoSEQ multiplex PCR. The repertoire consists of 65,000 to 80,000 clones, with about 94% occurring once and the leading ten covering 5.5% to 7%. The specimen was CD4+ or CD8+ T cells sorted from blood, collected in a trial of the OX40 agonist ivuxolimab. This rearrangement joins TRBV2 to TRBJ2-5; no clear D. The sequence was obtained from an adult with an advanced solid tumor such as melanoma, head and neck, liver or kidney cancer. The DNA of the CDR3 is TGTGCCAGCAGTGACTATCAAGAGACCCAGTACTTC. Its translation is CASSDYQETQYF.